Listed below are T cell receptor beta chains from one sample, sequenced in a study of CD8+ T cells in alopecia areata. The assay was immunoSEQ multiplex PCR, and TCRdb's table has in-frame clones only and misses some. Of 150,000 to 200,000 clones listed, about 51% are singletons. The specimen was CD8+ T cells sorted from blood, collected around week 54, from a patient treated with tofacitinib. The receptors derive from a human donor with alopecia areata. The CDR3 runs from the conserved cysteine through the conserved F or W.

v_gene,CDR3aa
TRBV9,CASSAPGQGAAYNEQFF
TRBV19,CASRTDYGYTF
TRBV11-1,CASSLPRDSTYEQYF
TRBV27,CASSLAGTPGNEQYF
TRBV5-1,CASSLVRSKGTAKNIQYF
TRBV13,CASSLHLSYEQYF
TRBV6-6,CASSYIDNYGYTF
TRBV13,CASSLDRSSGYGYTF
TRBV20-1,CSARVMGEQYF
TRBV12-5,CASGLIRGPGYTF
TRBV4-2,CASSQAGGDGTQYF
TRBV10-3,CAISEGTASTDTQYF
TRBV7-9,CASSSSTGRGQYF
TRBV5-6,CASSLETLGDTQYF
TRBV29-1,CSVDRAYNEQFF
TRBV5-6,CASSWGMGGMNTEAFF
TRBV4-3,CASSQESEGGFNHGYTF
TRBV7-9,CASRHRDTDTQYF
TRBV29-1,CSVNREGTEAFF
TRBV30,CACPRGDYGYTF
TRBV6-4,CASSPLTGGETNEQFF
TRBV5-1,CASSLRQSNTEAFF
TRBV27,CASGEGFEQYF
TRBV6-5,CASSPGQGALGEQFF
TRBV6-5,CASNLDGTDTQYF
TRBV5-4,CASSPPTSGEYNEQFF
TRBV11-2,CASSLGPNSGANVLTF
TRBV7-8,CASSPGLAGGPPYNEQFF
TRBV5-6,CASSLFVSTDTQYF
TRBV12-5,CASGPSLGWTAWVGSPLHF
TRBV30,CAWSLGTGGFYGYTF
TRBV4-1,CASSQERGPNTEAFF
TRBV7-9,CASSLDTGTGEYEQFF
TRBV27,CASSYSGGYEQYF